This entry concerns a single TCR beta chain. Original processing methods: Reference gene primer amplification gave estimated nucleated cell counts. TCRdb's copy holds only in-frame clones and misses some; the assay was immunoSEQ multiplex PCR. V and J calls and clone size come straight from that table; D and trimming were deduced from the DNA. The sample consists of 100,000 or so clones, about 81% of them appearing once. With 4 bases removed from V and 3 bases from J, the gap between germline ends came to 19 bases. Germline CDR1 is SGHDN and CDR2 is FVKESK. The CDR3 sequence is 17 residues long. The source of the sample is a study of blood T cell repertoires in COVID-19. The overall study: Donors in the United States, Italy and Spain gave samples during acute or convalescent COVID-19. The analysed material was cDNA or gDNA that came from T cells, B-cell-depleted T cells, or PBMCs.

The sequenced sample consisted of peripheral blood. V usage is TRBV14 and J usage is TRBJ2-1, with D possibly being TRBD2 (5 bases). This TCR derives from a human donor in a cohort sampled during active COVID-19. CDR3 DNA: TGTGCCAGCAGCCGGTGGGAGACGGCATTCGGCTACAATGAGCAGTTCTTC. Protein product: CASSRWETAFGYNEQFF.